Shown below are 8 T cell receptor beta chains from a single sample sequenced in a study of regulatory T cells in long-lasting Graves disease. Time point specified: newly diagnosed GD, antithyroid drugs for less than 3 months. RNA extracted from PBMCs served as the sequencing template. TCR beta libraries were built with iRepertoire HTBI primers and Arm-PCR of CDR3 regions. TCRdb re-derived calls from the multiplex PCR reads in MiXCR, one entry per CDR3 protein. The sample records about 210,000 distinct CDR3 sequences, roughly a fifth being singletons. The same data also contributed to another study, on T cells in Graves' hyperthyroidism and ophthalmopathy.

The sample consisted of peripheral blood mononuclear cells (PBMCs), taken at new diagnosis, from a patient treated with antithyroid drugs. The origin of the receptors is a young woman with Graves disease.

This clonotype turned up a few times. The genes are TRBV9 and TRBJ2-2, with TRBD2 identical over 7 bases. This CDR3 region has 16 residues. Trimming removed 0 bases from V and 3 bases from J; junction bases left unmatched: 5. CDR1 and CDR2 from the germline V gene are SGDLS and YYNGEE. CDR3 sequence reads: CASSVGGGGDTGELFF. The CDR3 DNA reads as TGTGCCAGCAGCGTAGGAGGCGGGGGTGACACCGGGGAGCTGTTTTTT. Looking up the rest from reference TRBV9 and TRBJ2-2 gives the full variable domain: DSGVTQTPKHLITATGQRVTLRCSPRSGDLSVYWYQQSLDQGLQFLIQYYNGEERAKGNILERFSAQQFPDLHSELNLSSLELGDSALYFCASSVGGGGDTGELFFGEGSRLTVL.

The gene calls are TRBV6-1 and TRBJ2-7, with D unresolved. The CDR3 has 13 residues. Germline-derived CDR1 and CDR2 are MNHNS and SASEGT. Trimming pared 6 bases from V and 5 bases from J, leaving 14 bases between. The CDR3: CASSSLPDHEQYF. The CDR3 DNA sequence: TGTGCCAGCAGCTCCCTCCCGGACCACGAGCAGTACTTC.

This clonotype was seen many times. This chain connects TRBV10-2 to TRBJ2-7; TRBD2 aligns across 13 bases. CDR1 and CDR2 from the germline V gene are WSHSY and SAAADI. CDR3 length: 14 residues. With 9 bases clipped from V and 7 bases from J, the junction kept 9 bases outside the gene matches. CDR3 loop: CASRGTSGMGEQYF. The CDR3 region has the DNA TGCGCCAGTCGGGGGACTAGCGGGATGGGGGAGCAGTACTTC.

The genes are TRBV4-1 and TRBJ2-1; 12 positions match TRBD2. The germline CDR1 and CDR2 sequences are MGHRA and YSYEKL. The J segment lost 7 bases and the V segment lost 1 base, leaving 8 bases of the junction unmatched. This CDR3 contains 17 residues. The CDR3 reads CASSQALAGGPGNEQFF. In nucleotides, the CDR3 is TGCGCCAGCAGCCAAGCCCTAGCGGGAGGGCCGGGGAATGAGCAGTTCTTC.

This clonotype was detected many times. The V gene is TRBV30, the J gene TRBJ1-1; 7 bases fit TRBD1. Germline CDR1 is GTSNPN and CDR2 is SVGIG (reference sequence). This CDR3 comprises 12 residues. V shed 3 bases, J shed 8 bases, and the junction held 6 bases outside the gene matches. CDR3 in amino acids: CAWRWGGGEAFF. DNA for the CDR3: TGTGCCTGGAGGTGGGGAGGGGGCGAAGCTTTCTTT. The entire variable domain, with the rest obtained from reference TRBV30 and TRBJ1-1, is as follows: SQTIHQWPATLVQPVGSPLSLECTVEGTSNPNLYWYRQAAGRGLQLLFYSVGIGQISSEVPQNLSASRPQDRQFILSSKKLLLSDSGFYLCAWRWGGGEAFFGQGTRLTVV.

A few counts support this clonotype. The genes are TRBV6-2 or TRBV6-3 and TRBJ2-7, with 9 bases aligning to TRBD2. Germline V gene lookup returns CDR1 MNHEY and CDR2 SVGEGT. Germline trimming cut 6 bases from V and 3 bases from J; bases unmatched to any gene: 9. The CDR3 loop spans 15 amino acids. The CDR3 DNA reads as TGTGCCAGCAGATCTCCGGGACTAGCTGACTACGAGCAGTACTTC. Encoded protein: CASRSPGLADYEQYF.

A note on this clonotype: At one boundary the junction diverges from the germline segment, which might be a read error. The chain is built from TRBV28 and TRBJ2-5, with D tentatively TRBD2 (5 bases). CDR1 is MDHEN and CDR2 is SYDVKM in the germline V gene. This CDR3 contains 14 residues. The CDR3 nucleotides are TGCGCCAGCAGCTCCTCCCCGGGGCAAGAGACCCAGTACTTC. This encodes CASSSSPGQETQYF.

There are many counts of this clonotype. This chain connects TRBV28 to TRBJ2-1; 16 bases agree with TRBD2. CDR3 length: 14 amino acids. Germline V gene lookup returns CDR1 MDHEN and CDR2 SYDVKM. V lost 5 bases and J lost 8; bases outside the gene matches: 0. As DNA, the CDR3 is TGTGCCAGCAGTGGGACTAGCGGGGGGGATGAGCAGTTCTTC. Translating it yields CASSGTSGGDEQFF.